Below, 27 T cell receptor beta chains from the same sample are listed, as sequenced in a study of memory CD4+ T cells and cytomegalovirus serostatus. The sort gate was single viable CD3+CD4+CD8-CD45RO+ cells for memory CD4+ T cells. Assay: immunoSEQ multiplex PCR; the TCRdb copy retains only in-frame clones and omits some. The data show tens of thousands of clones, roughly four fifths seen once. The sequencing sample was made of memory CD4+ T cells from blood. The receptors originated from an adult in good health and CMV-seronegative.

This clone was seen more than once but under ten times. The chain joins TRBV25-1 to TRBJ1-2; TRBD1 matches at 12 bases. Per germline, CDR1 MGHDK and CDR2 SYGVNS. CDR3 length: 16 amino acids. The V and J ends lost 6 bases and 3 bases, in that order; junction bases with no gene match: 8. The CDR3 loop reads CASSNTGTGGYYGYTF. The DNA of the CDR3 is TGTGCCAGCAGCAATACCGGGACAGGGGGCTACTATGGCTACACCTTC.

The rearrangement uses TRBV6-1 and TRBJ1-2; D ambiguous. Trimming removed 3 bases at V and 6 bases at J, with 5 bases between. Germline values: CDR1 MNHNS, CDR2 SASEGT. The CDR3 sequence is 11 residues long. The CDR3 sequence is CASSDAHGYTF. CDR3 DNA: TGTGCCAGCAGTGACGCGCATGGCTACACCTTC.

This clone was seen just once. DNA for the CDR3: TGTGCCAGCAAGACGGAAGAGACCCAGTACTTC. This translates into CASKTEETQYF. This rearrangement joins TRBV28 to TRBJ2-5; no clear D. This CDR3 is 11 amino acids long. Trimming shortened V by 7 bases and J by 3 bases, and 6 bases separated the two germline ends. Germline CDR1 is MDHEN and CDR2 is SYDVKM.

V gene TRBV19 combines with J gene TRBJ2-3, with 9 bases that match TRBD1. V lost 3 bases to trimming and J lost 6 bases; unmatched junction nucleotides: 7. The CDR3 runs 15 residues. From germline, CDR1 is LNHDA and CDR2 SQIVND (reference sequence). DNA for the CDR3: TGTGCCAGTAGTATTGGGACAGGGTTATGGGATACGCAGTATTTT. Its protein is CASSIGTGLWDTQYF.

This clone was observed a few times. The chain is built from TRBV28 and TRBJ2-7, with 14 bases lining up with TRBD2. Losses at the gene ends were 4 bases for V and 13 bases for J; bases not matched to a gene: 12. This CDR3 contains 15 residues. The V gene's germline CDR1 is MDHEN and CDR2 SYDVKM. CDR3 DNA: TGTGCCAGCAGTTCCCAGGGGACTAGCGGGAGAAGTCAATACTTC. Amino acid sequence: CASSSQGTSGRSQYF. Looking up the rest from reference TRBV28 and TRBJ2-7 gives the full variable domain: DVKVTQSSRYLVKRTGEKVFLECVQDMDHENMFWYRQDPGLGLRLIYFSYDVKMKEKGDIPEGYSVSREKKERFSLILESASTNQTSMYLCASSSQGTSGRSQYFGPGTRLTVT.

The CDR3 bases are TGCGCCAGCAGCTTGGCGACCAATGAGCAGTTCTTC. Translated: CASSLATNEQFF. The V and J genes are TRBV5-1 and TRBJ2-1, with unresolved D. V lost 0 bases to trimming and J lost 6 bases, with 4 bases between them. The CDR3 contains 12 residues. In germline, CDR1 is SGHRS, CDR2 YFSETQ.

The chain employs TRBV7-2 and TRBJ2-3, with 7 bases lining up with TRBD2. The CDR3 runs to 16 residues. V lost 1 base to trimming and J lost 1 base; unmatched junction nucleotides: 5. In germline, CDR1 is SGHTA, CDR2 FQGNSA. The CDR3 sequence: CASSLDPSGGTDTQYF. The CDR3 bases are TGTGCCAGCAGCTTAGATCCCAGCGGGGGCACAGATACGCAGTATTTT.

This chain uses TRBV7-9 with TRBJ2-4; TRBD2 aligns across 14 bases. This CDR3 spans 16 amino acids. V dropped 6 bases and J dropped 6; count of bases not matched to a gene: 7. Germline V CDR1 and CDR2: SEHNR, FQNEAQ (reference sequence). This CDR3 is CASRNGTSGSRNIQYF. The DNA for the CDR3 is TGTGCCAGCAGGAATGGGACTAGCGGGAGCAGAAACATTCAGTACTTC.

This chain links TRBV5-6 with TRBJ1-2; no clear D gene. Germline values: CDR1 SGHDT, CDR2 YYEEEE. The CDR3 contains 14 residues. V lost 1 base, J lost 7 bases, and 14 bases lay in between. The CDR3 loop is CASSLRSAGSGYTF. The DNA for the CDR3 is TGTGCCAGCAGCTTGCGTTCCGCGGGGTCTGGCTACACCTTC.

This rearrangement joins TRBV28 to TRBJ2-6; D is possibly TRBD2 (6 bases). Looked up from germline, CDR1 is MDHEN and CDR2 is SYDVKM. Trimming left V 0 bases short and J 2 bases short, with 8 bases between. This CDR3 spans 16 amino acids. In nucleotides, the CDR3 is TGTGCCAGCAGTTTATGGTCGGGGGCTGGGGCCAACGTCCTGACTTTC. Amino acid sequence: CASSLWSGAGANVLTF.

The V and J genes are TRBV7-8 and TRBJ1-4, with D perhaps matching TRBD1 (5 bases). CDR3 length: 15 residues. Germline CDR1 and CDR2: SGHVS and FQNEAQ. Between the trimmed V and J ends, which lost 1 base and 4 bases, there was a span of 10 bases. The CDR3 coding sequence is TGTGCCAGCAGCTTAGTCCGAGACAGTAATGAAAAACTGTTTTTT. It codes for CASSLVRDSNEKLFF.

The DNA for the CDR3 is TGTGCCAGCAGCTCAGACAAGGGCGGGGAAGCTTTCTTT. Translated, it gives CASSSDKGGEAFF. This chain uses TRBV11-2 with TRBJ1-1; D is unresolved. Germline CDR1 is SGHAT and CDR2 is FQNNGV. The CDR3 spans 13 residues. The V and J ends lost 4 bases and 8 bases respectively, with 14 bases between them.

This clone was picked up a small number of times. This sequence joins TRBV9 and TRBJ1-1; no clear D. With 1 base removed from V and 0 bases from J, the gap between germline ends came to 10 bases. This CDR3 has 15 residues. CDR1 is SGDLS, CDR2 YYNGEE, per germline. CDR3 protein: CASSVPPEMNTEAFF. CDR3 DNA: TGTGCCAGCAGCGTACCCCCGGAAATGAACACTGAAGCTTTCTTT.

CDR3 protein: CASSLYRGETQYF. The CDR3 bases are TGCGCCAGCAGTCTATACCGCGGTGAGACCCAGTACTTC. The chain has TRBV10-2 and TRBJ2-5; unclear D gene. Germline CDR1 and CDR2: WSHSY and SAAADI. The length of the CDR3 is 13 residues. Trimming pared 5 bases from V and 5 bases from J, leaving 12 bases between.

The DNA for the CDR3 is TGTGCCTTAGACAGAGCGATAACTGGAAACACCATATATTTT. Amino acids: CALDRAITGNTIYF. The V and J genes are TRBV30 and TRBJ1-3, with D perhaps TRBD1 (5 bases). Trimming removed 7 bases from V and 2 bases from J, with 15 bases in between. The CDR3 sequence is 14 residues long. CDR1 is GTSNPN and CDR2 is SVGIG in the germline V gene (reference sequence).

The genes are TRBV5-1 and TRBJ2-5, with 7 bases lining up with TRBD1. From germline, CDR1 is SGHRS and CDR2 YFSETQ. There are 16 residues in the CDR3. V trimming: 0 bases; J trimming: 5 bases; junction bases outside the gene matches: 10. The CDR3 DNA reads TGCGCCAGCAGCTTGGGGGGGACAGTAGCCCAGGAGACCCAGTACTTC. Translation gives CASSLGGTVAQETQYF.

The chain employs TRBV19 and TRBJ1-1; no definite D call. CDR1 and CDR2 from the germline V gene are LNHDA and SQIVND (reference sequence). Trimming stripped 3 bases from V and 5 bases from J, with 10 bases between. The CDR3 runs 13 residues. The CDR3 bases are TGTGCCAGTAGTATTGATGTACAGACTGAAGCTTTCTTT. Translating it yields CASSIDVQTEAFF.

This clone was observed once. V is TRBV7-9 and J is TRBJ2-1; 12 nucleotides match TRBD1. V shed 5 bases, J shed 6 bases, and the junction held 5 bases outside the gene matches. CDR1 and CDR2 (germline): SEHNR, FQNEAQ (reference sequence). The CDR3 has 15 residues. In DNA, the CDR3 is TGTGCCAGCAGCGAGGGACAGGGGGCTGGCAATGAGCAGTTCTTC. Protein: CASSEGQGAGNEQFF.

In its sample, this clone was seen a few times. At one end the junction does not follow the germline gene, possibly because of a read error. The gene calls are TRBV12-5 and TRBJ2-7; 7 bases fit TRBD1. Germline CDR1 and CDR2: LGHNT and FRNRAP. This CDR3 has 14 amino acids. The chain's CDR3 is CASGPQGVSSEQYF. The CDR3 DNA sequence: TGTGCTAGTGGGCCTCAGGGGGTCTCCTCCGAGCAGTACTTC.

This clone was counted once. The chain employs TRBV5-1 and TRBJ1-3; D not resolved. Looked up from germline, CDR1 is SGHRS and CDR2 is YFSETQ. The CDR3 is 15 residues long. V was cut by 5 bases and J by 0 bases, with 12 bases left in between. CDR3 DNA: TGCGCCAGCAGACTCGGAATGAGCTCTGGAAACACCATATATTTT. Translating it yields CASRLGMSSGNTIYF.

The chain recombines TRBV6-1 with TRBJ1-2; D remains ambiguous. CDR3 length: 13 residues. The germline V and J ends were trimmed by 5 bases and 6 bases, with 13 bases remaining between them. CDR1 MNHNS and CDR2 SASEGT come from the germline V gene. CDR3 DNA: TGTGCCAGCAGTTGGACCCTGGAGGATGGCTACACCTTC. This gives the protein CASSWTLEDGYTF.

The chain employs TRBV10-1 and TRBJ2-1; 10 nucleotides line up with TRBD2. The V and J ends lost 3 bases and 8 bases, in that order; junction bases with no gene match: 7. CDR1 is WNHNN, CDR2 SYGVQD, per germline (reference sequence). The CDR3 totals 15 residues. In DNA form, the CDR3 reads TGCGCCAGCAGTGAATCTAGCGGGGGTAATGATGAGCAGTTCTTC. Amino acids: CASSESSGGNDEQFF.

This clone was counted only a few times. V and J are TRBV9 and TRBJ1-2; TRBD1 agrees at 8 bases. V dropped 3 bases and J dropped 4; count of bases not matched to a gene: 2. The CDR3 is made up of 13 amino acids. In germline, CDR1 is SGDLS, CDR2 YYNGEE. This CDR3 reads CASSETGAYGYTF. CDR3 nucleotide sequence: TGTGCCAGCAGCGAGACAGGGGCCTATGGCTACACCTTC.

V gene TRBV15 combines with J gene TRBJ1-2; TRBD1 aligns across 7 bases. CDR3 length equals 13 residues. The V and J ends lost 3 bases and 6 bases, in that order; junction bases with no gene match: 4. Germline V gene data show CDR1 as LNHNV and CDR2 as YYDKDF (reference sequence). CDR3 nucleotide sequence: TGTGCCACCAGCAGTCAAACAGGGGATGGCTACACCTTC. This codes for CATSSQTGDGYTF.

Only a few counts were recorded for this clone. This CDR3 is CASGGGGRSEKLFF. As DNA, the CDR3 is TGTGCCAGTGGGGGGGGCGGACGTAGTGAAAAACTGTTTTTT. This chain links TRBV6-5 with TRBJ1-4, with D possibly TRBD1 on 6 matching bases. Germline V CDR1 and CDR2: MNHEY, SVGAGI. The CDR3 runs 14 residues. Deletions cut 9 bases from V and 7 bases from J, with 18 bases between.

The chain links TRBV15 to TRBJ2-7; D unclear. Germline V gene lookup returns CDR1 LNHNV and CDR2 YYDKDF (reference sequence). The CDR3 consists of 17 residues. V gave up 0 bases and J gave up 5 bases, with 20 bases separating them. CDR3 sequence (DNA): TGTGCCACCAGCAGAGATGGGCGACGCACCGTCTTTAACGAGCAGTACTTC. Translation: CATSRDGRRTVFNEQYF.

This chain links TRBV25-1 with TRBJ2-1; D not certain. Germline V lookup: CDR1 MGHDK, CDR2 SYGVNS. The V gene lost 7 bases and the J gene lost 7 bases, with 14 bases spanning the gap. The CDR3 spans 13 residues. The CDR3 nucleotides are TGTGCCAGCACTCGGGCGTTGGGAAATGAGCAGTTCTTC. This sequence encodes CASTRALGNEQFF.